This T cell receptor (beta chain) was obtained from a study of preoperative IRX-2 immunotherapy in early breast cancer. TCRdb keeps only in-frame clones here, not all; method: immunoSEQ multiplex PCR. The sample holds under 20,000 clones; about 85% are singletons and the top ten take about 1.2%. Treatment indicated: preoperative locoregional IRX-2 cytokine immunotherapy. This clone was detected only a few times. The CDR3 consists of 13 residues. Per germline, CDR1 GTSNPN and CDR2 SVGIG (reference sequence). V lost 3 bases, J lost 5 bases, and 13 bases lay in between. The rearrangement joins TRBV30 to TRBJ1-1; D is possibly TRBD1 (6 bases). The source material was lymph node tissue, sampled after IRX-2 immunotherapy. The receptor's source is a human donor with breast cancer. CDR3 sequence reads: CAWRADRRTEAFF. DNA for the CDR3: TGTGCCTGGAGGGCCGACAGGCGGACTGAAGCTTTCTTT.